These T cell receptor beta chains were read from a single sample in a study of cytomegalovirus exposure and HLA in healthy donors. Measured with immunoSEQ multiplex PCR; TCRdb has only the in-frame clones, and not every one. There are fewer than 250,000 clones in the sample; roughly 86% occur only once, and 3.4% lies in the top ten. Material for sequencing was PBMCs. The source is a middle-aged man in good health and CMV-seropositive. CDR3s include the opening cysteine and the closing phenylalanine or tryptophan. A D gene is named only where the DNA matches it firmly. Some rows mark clone size as missing; the rest say once, few, many or name a class of expanded clone.

abundance	v_gene	j_gene	d_gene	CDR3nt	CDR3aa
-	TRBV2	TRBJ1-6	TRBD1	TGCGCCATTACCGGGACAGAAGTTTCACCCCTCCACTTT	CAITGTEVSPLHF
once	TRBV6-5	TRBJ2-1	TRBD1	TGTGCCAGCAGTCCCCAGGGGACAGGCTACAATGAGCAGTTCTTC	CASSPQGTGYNEQFF
-	TRBV7-3	TRBJ2-2	-	TGTGCCAGCAGCTTAATTGGGGGCGGGACCGGGGAGCTGTTTTTT	CASSLIGGGTGELFF
-	TRBV7-2	TRBJ1-1	-	TGTGCCAGCAGCTTATCAGGGGTCGGGAACACTGAAGCTTTCTTT	CASSLSGVGNTEAFF
-	TRBV5-1	TRBJ2-7	TRBD1	TGCGCCAGCAGCTTGGGACAGGGCATCGCCGAGCAGTACTTC	CASSLGQGIAEQYF
-	TRBV28	TRBJ2-5	TRBD2	TGTGCCAGCAGTTTAAAAGGTAGCGGGACCATGGAGACCCAGTACTTC	CASSLKGSGTMETQYF
-	TRBV4-1	TRBJ1-5	-	TGCGCCAGCAGCCAGCCAGGGCGCAATCAGCCCCAGCATTTT	CASSQPGRNQPQHF
-	TRBV27	TRBJ2-1	-	TGTGCCAGCAGTTTTATATCTCGGACAACATACTCCTACAATGAGCAGTTCTTC	CASSFISRTTYSYNEQFF
-	TRBV7-2	TRBJ1-2	-	TGTGCCAGCAGCTTAAAACTGAACTATGGCTACACCTTC	CASSLKLNYGYTF
-	TRBV19	TRBJ1-2	-	TGTGCCAGTAGTGTCACAGGGAGGGACTCTGGCTACACCTTC	CASSVTGRDSGYTF
-	TRBV19	TRBJ2-2	-	TGTGCCAGTAGCGACACCGGGGAGCTGTTTTTT	CASSDTGELFF
-	TRBV10-3	TRBJ2-7	TRBD1	TGTGCCATCAGGGGAAGTCCGGGACAGGGATTTTACGAGCAGTACTTC	CAIRGSPGQGFYEQYF
-	TRBV28	TRBJ2-7	-	TGTGCCAGCAGTTTACTGTATAGGGGCTACGAGCAGTACTTC	CASSLLYRGYEQYF
-	TRBV19	TRBJ1-6	TRBD1	TGTGCCAGTAGTATGGACAGGGTTGGAAGTTCACCCCTCCACTTT	CASSMDRVGSSPLHF
once	TRBV7-2	TRBJ1-5	TRBD1	TGTGCCAGCAGCCAGGGACAGGGAACTTATCAGCCCCAGCATTTT	CASSQGQGTYQPQHF
-	TRBV5-1	TRBJ2-7	-	TGCGCCAGCAGCTCGTACCTAGGGGGCGGGAACTACGAGCAGTACTTC	CASSSYLGGGNYEQYF
-	TRBV7-9	TRBJ1-2	TRBD1	TGTGCCAGCAGCTTAGGAACCGACAGGGCCGTACCTCATGGCTACACCTTC	CASSLGTDRAVPHGYTF
once	TRBV7-9	TRBJ2-3	-	TGTGCCAGCAGGCAGGGCGGGACTAGCACAGATACGCAGTATTTT	CASRQGGTSTDTQYF
-	TRBV6-4	TRBJ2-7	-	TGTGCCAGCAGTGACTCGGGACAACGAGAGCAGTACTTC	CASSDSGQREQYF
few	TRBV2	TRBJ1-1	-	TGTGCCAGCAGTGATGGCAGGGGAAACACTGAAGCTTTCTTT	CASSDGRGNTEAFF
-	TRBV27	TRBJ2-7	-	TGTGCCAGCAGTTTATCTCCAGGGGACGAGCAGTACTTC	CASSLSPGDEQYF
-	TRBV18	TRBJ2-1	-	TGTGCCAGCTCACCATGGGCCGATTCCTACAATGAGCAGTTCTTC	CASSPWADSYNEQFF
-	TRBV29-1	TRBJ2-7	TRBD2	TGCAGCGTTGCCGGACTAGCGGGAACCTACGAGCAGTACTTC	CSVAGLAGTYEQYF
-	TRBV5-1	TRBJ1-3	TRBD1	TGCGCCAGCAGCTTGGTTTTTGGGACAGGGGATACTGGAAACACCATATATTTT	CASSLVFGTGDTGNTIYF
-	TRBV7-3	TRBJ2-1	TRBD2	TGTGCCAGCAGCTCCCCTAGCGGGGGGGCCCCCAATGAGCAGTTCTTC	CASSSPSGGAPNEQFF
-	TRBV6-6	TRBJ1-1	-	TGTGCCAGCAGTTACTCTGCGGGGGTGGATACTGAAGCTTTCTTT	CASSYSAGVDTEAFF
-	TRBV28	TRBJ2-5	-	TGTGCCAGCAGTTTATCATTAGCTACAGGGACCCAGTACTTC	CASSLSLATGTQYF
-	TRBV29-1	TRBJ2-7	-	TGCAGCGGGGTGGGGCTCTACGAGCAGTACTTC	CSGVGLYEQYF
few	TRBV27	TRBJ1-1	TRBD1	TGTGCCAGCAGCCCAGGGGGCACTGAAGCTTTCTTT	CASSPGGTEAFF
-	TRBV5-8	TRBJ2-5	-	TGTGCCAGCAGCTTGGCCGTAGAGACCCAGTACTTC	CASSLAVETQYF
once	TRBV7-9	TRBJ2-6	TRBD1	TGTGCCAGCAGCACGGACAGGAGTAGCTCTGGGGCCAACGTCCTGACTTTC	CASSTDRSSSGANVLTF
once	TRBV28	TRBJ2-2	TRBD1	TGTGCCAGCAGTTTTGGGTTCGGGACAGGAAACACCGGGGAGCTGTTTTTT	CASSFGFGTGNTGELFF
-	TRBV30	TRBJ2-1	TRBD2	TGTGCCTGGACCCGGCCGGGGGGCTCCTACAATGAGCAGTTCTTC	CAWTRPGGSYNEQFF
once	TRBV11-2	TRBJ2-7	TRBD1	TGTGCCAGCAGCTCTCGACAGGGGTCGAAATGGTACGAGCAGTACTTC	CASSSRQGSKWYEQYF
-	TRBV5-4	TRBJ2-7	TRBD1	TGTGCCAGCAGACGGGACAGCTCCTACGAGCAGTACTTC	CASRRDSSYEQYF
-	TRBV10-1	TRBJ2-7	-	TGCGCCAGCAGTGATAGGCAGGGCGGCGAGCAGTACTTC	CASSDRQGGEQYF
-	TRBV2	TRBJ2-7	TRBD1	TGTGCCAGCACCGGGACAGGGACCTACGAGCAGTACTTC	CASTGTGTYEQYF
-	TRBV11-2	TRBJ2-1	TRBD2	TGTGCCAGCAGCCGAGGGGGGACTAGCGGGTACAATGAGCAGTTCTTC	CASSRGGTSGYNEQFF
-	TRBV5-1	TRBJ2-5	TRBD1	TGCGCCAGCGCCCTTACCTTGGACAGGCGAGAGACCCAGTACTTC	CASALTLDRRETQYF
-	TRBV19	TRBJ2-2	TRBD2	TGTGCCAGCGGACTAGCGGGAGTCTCCACCGGGGAGCTGTTTTTT	CASGLAGVSTGELFF
once	TRBV19	TRBJ2-2	-	TGTGCCAGTAGTATAGATTACGGGGGGCGGGGAGCTGTTTTT	CASSIDYGGRGAVF
-	TRBV7-2	TRBJ2-1	TRBD2	TGTGCCAGCAGCTCTCCGGGACTAGCGGGACCCGCGCGTGAGCAGTTCTTC	CASSSPGLAGPAREQFF
-	TRBV19	TRBJ2-2	TRBD2	TGTGCCAGTCGGGGGGGCTCCCTCCCCGGGGAGCTGTTTTTT	CASRGGSLPGELFF
-	TRBV5-4	TRBJ1-1	TRBD1	TGTGCCAGCAGCGTGGGACAGTGGGGAGCTTTCTTT	CASSVGQWGAFF
-	TRBV27	TRBJ2-1	TRBD2	TGTGCCAGCAGTGGTAGCGGGGGGAACTACAATGAGCAGTTCTTC	CASSGSGGNYNEQFF
-	TRBV19	TRBJ2-7	TRBD1	TGTGCCAGTAGTAACCTCCGACAGGGGGCAAGATACGAGCAGTACTTC	CASSNLRQGARYEQYF
-	TRBV19	TRBJ2-7	-	TGTGCCAGTAGTATAAGCCGGGGTAGCTCCTACGAGCAGTACTTC	CASSISRGSSYEQYF
-	TRBV11-2	TRBJ2-5	-	TGTGCCAGCAGCTTAGATTTTGACAGAGATTCCCGGTACTTC	CASSLDFDRDSRYF
once	TRBV6-5	TRBJ1-1	-	TGTGCCAGCAGTTCCTATACCATGAACACTGAAGCTTTCTTT	CASSSYTMNTEAFF
-	TRBV5-1	TRBJ2-3	-	TGCGCCAGCAGCTTGGAACGGTCAGATACGCAGTATTTT	CASSLERSDTQYF
few	TRBV25-1	TRBJ2-3	-	TGTGCCAGCAGTGAATTAGGGGGGGGGCCAAGAGATACGCAGTATTTT	CASSELGGGPRDTQYF
-	TRBV6-6	TRBJ1-1	-	TGTGCCAGCAGAGGGGGGGTGGTTCGGACTGAAGCTTTCTTT	CASRGGVVRTEAFF
-	TRBV2	TRBJ1-2	TRBD1	TGTGCCAGCAGCGCCGGGACAGATTATGGCTACACCTTC	CASSAGTDYGYTF
-	TRBV5-6	TRBJ2-1	-	TGTGCCAGCAGCTTAATACGGAGCTCCTACAATGAGCAGTTCTTC	CASSLIRSSYNEQFF